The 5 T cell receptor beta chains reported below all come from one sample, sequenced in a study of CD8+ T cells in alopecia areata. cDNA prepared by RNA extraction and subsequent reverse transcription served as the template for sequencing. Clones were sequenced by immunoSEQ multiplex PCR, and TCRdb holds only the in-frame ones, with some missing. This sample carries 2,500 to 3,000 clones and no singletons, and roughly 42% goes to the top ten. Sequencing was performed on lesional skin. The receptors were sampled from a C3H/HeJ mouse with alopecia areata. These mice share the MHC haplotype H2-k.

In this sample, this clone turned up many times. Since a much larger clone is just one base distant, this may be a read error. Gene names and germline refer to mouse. The CDR3 spells CASSHLRGDYAEQFF. The sequenced CDR3 bases are TGTGCCAGCAGTCATCTCAGGGGGGACTATGCT. This chain links TRBV5 with TRBJ2-1; D is possibly TRBD1 (7 bases). The missing CDR3 end, 4 residues past where the read stops, is filled in from the germline J gene. Germline-derived CDR1 and CDR2 are LGHNA and YNLKQL (reference sequence). Trimming cost V 6 bases and J 2 bases, with 14 bases left between them. CDR3 length equals 15 residues.

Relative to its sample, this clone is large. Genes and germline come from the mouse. The DNA read from the CDR3 is TGTGCCAGCAGTGATGCAACAGATAGTCAAAAC. Protein sequence: CASSDATDSQN. The CDR3 reads in full as CASSDATDSQNTLYF. The chain links TRBV13-1 to TRBJ2-4; D not resolved. The read stops 4 residues short of the end of the CDR3; the missing end is completed from the germline J gene. V was shortened by 0 bases and J by 0 bases, with 8 bases between the two germline ends. The germline V gene has CDR1 NSHNY and CDR2 SYGAGN. The CDR3 length is 15 residues.

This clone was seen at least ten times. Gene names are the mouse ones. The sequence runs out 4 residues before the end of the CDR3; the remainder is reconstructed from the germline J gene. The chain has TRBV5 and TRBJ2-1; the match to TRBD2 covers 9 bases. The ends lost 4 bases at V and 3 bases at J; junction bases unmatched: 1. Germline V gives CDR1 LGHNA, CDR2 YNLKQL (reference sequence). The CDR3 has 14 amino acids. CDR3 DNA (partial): TGTGCCAGCAGCCCCTGGGGGGGCTATGCT. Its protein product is CASSPWGGYA. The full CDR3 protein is CASSPWGGYAEQFF.

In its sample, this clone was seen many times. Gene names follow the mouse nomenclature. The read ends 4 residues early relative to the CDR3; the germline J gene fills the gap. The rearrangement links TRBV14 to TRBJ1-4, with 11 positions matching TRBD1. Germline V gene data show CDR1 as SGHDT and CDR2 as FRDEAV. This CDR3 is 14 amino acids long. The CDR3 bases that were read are TGTGCCAGCAGTTTGGGGACAGGGGGCGAA. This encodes CASSLGTGGE. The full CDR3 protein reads CASSLGTGGERLFF.

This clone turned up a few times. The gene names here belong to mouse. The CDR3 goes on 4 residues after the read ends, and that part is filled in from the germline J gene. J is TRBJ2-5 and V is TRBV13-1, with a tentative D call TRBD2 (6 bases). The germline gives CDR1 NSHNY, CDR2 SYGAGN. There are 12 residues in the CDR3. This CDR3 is CASGGKRDTQYF. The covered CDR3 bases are TGTGCCAGCGGGGGGAAGAGAGAC.